These 22 T cell receptor beta chains share one sample of origin, sequenced in a study of glioma-infiltrating T cells. Amplification of TCR alpha and beta CDR3 regions from RNA used iRepertoire nested multiplex PCR. TCRdb analysed the multiplex PCR reads with MiXCR anew, one entry per CDR3 protein. This table holds fewer than 500,000 distinct CDR3 sequences, 41% found once. Sequenced: glioma tissue, nonneoplastic brain tissue, or PBMCs (not recorded which). Source of these receptors: a human donor with low-grade glioma or glioblastoma, undergoing nonglioma brain surgery, or in good health (not recorded which).

Remarks on this clonotype: This clone may be a read error of a much larger clone one base away. The V and J genes are TRBV4-2 and TRBJ1-6; D is uncertain. Germline assignment: CDR1 LGHNA and CDR2 YNFKEQ. V was cut by 0 bases and J by 11 bases, with 14 bases left in between. The CDR3 is 15 amino acids. The DNA of the CDR3 is TGTGCCAGCAGCCAAGATTCACTTCGCTCTCCACCCCTCCACTTT. Translating gives CASSQDSLRSPPLHF.

To note about this clonotype: The CDR3 carries no conserved terminal phenylalanine or tryptophan, so it likely arises from a read error. This chain uses TRBV28 with TRBJ2-1, with a tentative D call TRBD1 (5 bases). Germline V CDR1 and CDR2: MDHEN, SYDVKM. The length of the CDR3 is 14 residues. The CDR3 is CATSENRPYKEQFS. CDR3 coding DNA: TGTGCCACCAGTGAGAACAGGCCCTACAAGGAGCAGTTCTCC.

Concerning this clonotype itself: A much larger clone differs from this one at a single base, so this may be a read error. For the CDR3, the DNA is TGTGCCACCAGCGGGGGAAGCAAAGATACGCAGTATTTT. Protein sequence: CATSGGSKDTQYF. This chain uses TRBV24-1 with TRBJ2-3, with TRBD2 as a possible D gene (6 bases). The CDR3 is made up of 13 amino acids. Per the germline V gene, CDR1 is KGHDR and CDR2 is SFDVKD.

This clonotype was found once. V and J are TRBV7-2 and TRBJ2-3, with TRBD2 as a possible D gene (5 bases). V lost 2 bases to trimming and J lost 4 bases, with 10 bases between them. The CDR3 covers 14 residues. CDR1 and CDR2 from the germline V gene are SGHTA and FQGNSA. Written as DNA, the CDR3 is TGTGCCAGCAGCTTAAGAGGGTACGCAGATACGCAGTATTTT. It is translated as CASSLRGYADTQYF.

DNA of the CDR3: TGTGCCAGCAGTCCGACGCTGTCCGATGGCTACACCTTC. Its translation: CASSPTLSDGYTF. The genes are TRBV6-5 and TRBJ1-2; D not certain. The CDR3 totals 13 residues. Germline V lookup: CDR1 MNHEY, CDR2 SVGAGI. The V gene lost 5 bases and the J gene lost 6 bases, with 13 bases spanning the gap.

This sequence joins TRBV28 and TRBJ2-1; TRBD2 agrees at 11 bases. Germline trimming cut 6 bases from V and 7 bases from J; bases unmatched to any gene: 17. The germline CDR1 and CDR2 sequences are MDHEN and SYDVKM. The CDR3 runs to 18 residues. This CDR3 is CASSVGISGRASENEQFF. Written as DNA, the CDR3 is TGTGCCAGCAGCGTCGGGATTAGCGGGAGGGCCAGTGAGAATGAGCAGTTCTTC.

Of note for this clonotype: The junction departs from germline at one end; a sequencing error may be responsible. This chain connects TRBV28 to TRBJ2-1, with 8 positions matching TRBD2. CDR1 MDHEN and CDR2 SYDVKM come from the germline V gene. The CDR3 is 22 residues long. Written as DNA, the CDR3 is TGTGCCAGCAGTTCTACCGATTATACTAGCGGAAGGGCCTCGAGCTCCTACAATGAGCGGTTCTTC. It is translated as CASSSTDYTSGRASSSYNERFF.

J is TRBJ2-5 and V is TRBV29-1; D unresolved. Germline lookup yields CDR1 SQVTM and CDR2 ANQGSEA. V lost 5 bases and J 4 bases, leaving 5 bases between the germline ends. The CDR3 consists of 10 residues. The CDR3 protein is CSVTGETQYF. For the CDR3, the DNA is TGCAGCGTTACTGGAGAGACCCAGTACTTC.

In its sample, this clonotype was seen a few times. The chain has TRBV27 and TRBJ1-6; D is uncertain. CDR1 is MNHEY and CDR2 is SMNVEV in the germline V gene (reference sequence). This CDR3 has 15 amino acids. The V gene lost 6 bases and the J gene lost 6 bases, with 15 bases spanning the gap. As DNA, the CDR3 is TGTGCCAGCAGGGGATGGAACCAGTCTAATTCACCCCTCCACTTT. Translating it yields CASRGWNQSNSPLHF.

This clonotype showed up many times. A junction end diverges from the germline sequence, so it may reflect a read error. This chain uses TRBV25-1 with TRBJ2-3; a possible D gene is TRBD2 (6 bases). Germline V gene lookup returns CDR1 MGHDK and CDR2 SYGVNS. The CDR3 is made up of 13 amino acids. The CDR3 is CAGSYTSTDTQYF. Here the CDR3 DNA reads TGTGCCGGTTCCTACACTAGCACAGATACACAGTATTTT.

This clonotype was seen ten or more times. The genes are TRBV20-1 and TRBJ1-2, with D uncertain. The V and J ends lost 5 bases and 4 bases respectively, with 14 bases between them. The CDR3 covers 13 residues. CDR1 and CDR2 (germline): DFQATT, SNEGSKA (reference sequence). The CDR3 protein is CSAGLQFRYGYTF. The CDR3 nucleotides are TGCAGTGCTGGATTACAGTTCCGCTATGGCTACACCTTC.

This clonotype was observed a few times. The genes are TRBV24-1 and TRBJ2-7; TRBD1 matches at 9 bases. Germline V lookup: CDR1 KGHDR, CDR2 SFDVKD. The CDR3 is made up of 16 amino acids. J lost 3 bases, V lost 1 base, and 6 bases had no gene match. The CDR3 loop reads CATSDLDGTGHYEQYF. The CDR3, as DNA: TGTGCCACCAGTGATTTAGATGGGACAGGGCACTACGAGCAGTACTTC.

The CDR3 protein is CASSQDDQGVYGYTF. CDR3 bases: TGCGCCAGCAGCCAAGATGACCAGGGCGTCTATGGCTACACCTTC. The J gene is TRBJ1-2, the V gene TRBV4-1, with D possibly TRBD1 on 5 matching bases. Germline CDR1 MGHRA, CDR2 YSYEKL. The V gene lost 0 bases and the J gene lost 4 bases, with 12 bases spanning the gap. The CDR3 covers 15 residues.

In the case of this clonotype: A read error may account for a junction end that differs from germline. The gene calls are TRBV28 and TRBJ1-1, with D unclear. CDR3 size: 14 residues. From germline, CDR1 is MDHEN and CDR2 SYDVKM. This chain's CDR3 is CAIAAAQVNTKAFF. The CDR3 DNA reads as TGTGCCATCGCTGCAGCCCAAGTGAACACTAAAGCTTTCTTT.

The chain has TRBV28 and TRBJ2-1, with TRBD2 as a possible D gene (5 bases). This CDR3 spans 12 amino acids. The germline V gene encodes CDR1 MDHEN and CDR2 SYDVKM. DNA for the CDR3: TGTGCAAGAAGAGGACTGTACAATGAGCAGTTCTTC. This translates into CARRGLYNEQFF.

This chain's CDR3 is CASSLQPSRAFF. CDR3 sequence (DNA): TGTGCCAGCAGTTTGCAGCCCTCACGGGCTTTCTTT. This chain joins TRBV28 and TRBJ1-1; D is undetermined. V was pared by 3 bases and J by 11 bases, with 13 bases between. The V gene's germline CDR1 is MDHEN and CDR2 SYDVKM. CDR3 length: 12 residues.

There are many counts of this clonotype. The gene calls are TRBV20-1 and TRBJ1-5; TRBD1 matches at 11 bases. Unmatched junction bases numbered 2, after V lost 2 bases and J lost 5 bases. Germline V CDR1 and CDR2: DFQATT, SNEGSKA (reference sequence). CDR3 length: 14 residues. For the CDR3, the DNA is TGCAGTGCTAGAAGGACAGGGGGCCATCAGCCCCAGCATTTT. It specifies CSARRTGGHQPQHF.

This clonotype has a count of ten or more. V is TRBV20-1 and J is TRBJ2-3; 12 positions agree with TRBD2. The CDR3 runs to 14 residues. V lost 4 bases to trimming and J lost 3 bases; unmatched junction nucleotides: 2. Germline CDR1 reads DFQATT; CDR2 reads SNEGSKA (reference sequence). The CDR3 spells CSAKTSGSTDTQYF. The CDR3 DNA is TGCAGTGCTAAGACTAGCGGGAGTACAGATACGCAGTATTTT.

The table lists this clonotype with many counts. V usage is TRBV20-1 and J usage is TRBJ1-2; D uncertain. With 0 bases removed from V and 2 bases from J, the gap between germline ends came to 10 bases. Germline CDR1 DFQATT, CDR2 SNEGSKA (reference sequence). The CDR3 is 14 residues long. The CDR3 region has the DNA TGCAGTGCTAGAGATAGGGTCCTAAACTATGGCTACACCTTC. Its translation is CSARDRVLNYGYTF.

This clonotype has at least ten counts. J is TRBJ1-2 and V is TRBV25-1; D might be TRBD1 (6 bases). The CDR3 extends over 11 amino acids. With 10 bases removed from V and 8 bases from J, the gap between germline ends came to 14 bases. Per germline, CDR1 MGHDK and CDR2 SYGVNS. The CDR3 sequence is CANWTEEGYTF. The CDR3 bases are TGTGCCAACTGGACAGAGGAGGGCTACACCTTC.

In this sample, this clonotype turned up a few times. This sequence joins TRBV7-2 and TRBJ1-5; D unclear. The CDR3 sequence is 13 residues long. CDR1 and CDR2 from the germline V gene are SGHTA and FQGNSA. V dropped 5 bases and J dropped 6 bases, with 11 bases sitting between them. The CDR3 nucleotides read TGTGCCAGCAGCATAGATTGGAGTCAGCCCCAGCATTTT. Its protein is CASSIDWSQPQHF.

The sample holds one count of this clonotype. This may be a read error: a much more frequent sequence differs by one nucleotide. The chain recombines TRBV20-1 with TRBJ1-4; no firm D call. The CDR3 extends over 14 amino acids. CDR1 and CDR2 (germline): DFQATT, SNEGSKA (reference sequence). The CDR3 spells CGAIREPANEKLFF. Here the CDR3 DNA reads TGCGGTGCTATCCGGGAGCCAGCGAATGAAAAACTGTTTTTT.